This T cell receptor (beta chain) is drawn from a study of blood T cell repertoires in COVID-19. Study context: The samples span acute and convalescent COVID-19 from the United States, Italy and Spain.

Authors' analysis steps: Estimated nucleated cell counts came from reference gene primer amplification. Data came from immunoSEQ multiplex PCR; TCRdb stores just in-frame clones and leaves some out. That table is the source of V, J and clone size, and D and trimming were worked out from the DNA. The sample holds approximately 390,000 clones, approximately 90% seen once. Everyone who took part was roughly 18 to 89 years old, and they came from 24 US areas. Cohort 3 donors counted as recovered after two negative PCRs, clearance, or resolved symptoms. This clone was detected only once. V lost 3 bases and J lost 4; bases outside the gene matches: 4. Germline assignment: CDR1 MNHEY and CDR2 SMNVEV (reference sequence). The CDR3 loop spans 14 amino acids.

This receptor was identified in a woman in her fifties or sixties who had recovered from COVID-19. The J gene is TRBJ1-1, the V gene TRBV27; 8 positions agree with TRBD1. Sequencing was carried out using PBMCs or T cells enriched from blood (not recorded which). The chain's CDR3 is CASSLHRGGTEAFF. Written as DNA, the CDR3 is TGTGCCAGCAGTTTGCACAGGGGGGGCACTGAAGCTTTCTTT.